This T cell receptor (beta chain) appears in the sequencing data of a study of blood T cell repertoires in COVID-19. CDR1 and CDR2 (germline): SGHNT, YYREEE (reference sequence). Unmatched junction bases numbered 6, after V lost 3 bases and J lost 8 bases. The CDR3 consists of 13 residues. The assay was immunoSEQ multiplex PCR, and TCRdb's table has in-frame clones only and misses some. The sample yields around 26,000 clones, roughly nine tenths seen once. The sequencing input was peripheral blood. The rearrangement uses TRBV5-4 and TRBJ1-2; 8 bases are shared with TRBD1. This TCR was recovered from a man between 65 and 85 years old with active COVID-19. DNA for the CDR3: TGTGCCAGCAGCTCGACAGGGGCCTGGGGCTACACCTTC. Amino acid sequence: CASSSTGAWGYTF.